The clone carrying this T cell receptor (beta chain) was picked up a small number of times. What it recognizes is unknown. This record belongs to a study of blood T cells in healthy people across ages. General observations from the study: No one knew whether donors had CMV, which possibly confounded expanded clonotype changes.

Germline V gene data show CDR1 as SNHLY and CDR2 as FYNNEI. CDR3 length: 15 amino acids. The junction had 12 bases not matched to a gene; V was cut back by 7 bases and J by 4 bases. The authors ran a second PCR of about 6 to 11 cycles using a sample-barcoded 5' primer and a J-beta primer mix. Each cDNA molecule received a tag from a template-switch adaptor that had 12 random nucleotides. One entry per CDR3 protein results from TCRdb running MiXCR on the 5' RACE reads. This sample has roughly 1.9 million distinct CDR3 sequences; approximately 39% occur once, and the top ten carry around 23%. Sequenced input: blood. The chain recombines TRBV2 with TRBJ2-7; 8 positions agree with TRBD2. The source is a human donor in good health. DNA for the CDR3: TGTGCCAGCACGGTTGATCCGGGAGGGACGTACGAGCAGTACTTC. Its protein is CASTVDPGGTYEQYF.